The 21 T cell receptor beta chains below come from one sample, sequenced in a study of T cell repertoires in cytomegalovirus infection. Via MiXCR, TCRdb re-called the reads, giving one row per CDR3 protein. Of over 450,000 distinct CDR3 sequences listed, approximately 10% are singletons. Specimen: PBMCs. The receptors were gathered from a human donor in good health (CMV status not recorded). Some clones in this sample may be carry-over from other donors' samples.

This clonotype was seen many times. This sequence joins TRBV7-6 and TRBJ1-2; 12 nucleotides agree with TRBD1. The germline V gene encodes CDR1 SGHVS and CDR2 FNYEAQ. The V segment lost 5 bases and the J segment 4 bases; nucleotides outside the gene matches: 8. The CDR3 is made up of 16 amino acids. CDR3 sequence reads: CASSLDGTGGGYGYTF. CDR3 bases: TGTGCCAGCAGCCTCGATGGGACAGGGGGCGGCTATGGCTACACCTTC. Variable domain in full (rest from reference TRBV7-6 and TRBJ1-2): GAGVSQSPRYKVTKRGQDVALRCDPISGHVSLYWYRQALGQGPEFLTYFNYEAQQDKSGLPNDRFSAERPEGSISTLTIQRTEQRDSAMYRCASSLDGTGGGYGYTFGSGTRLTVV.

This clonotype showed up many times. The V gene is TRBV19, the J gene TRBJ1-2; 8 bases map to TRBD1. CDR1 LNHDA and CDR2 SQIVND come from the germline V gene (reference sequence). The ends lost 6 bases at V and 4 bases at J; junction bases unmatched: 16. The CDR3 extends over 17 amino acids. CDR3 bases: TGTGCCAGTAGACACCCGGGACAGGAGACACGGGGCTATGGCTACACCTTC. Its translation is CASRHPGQETRGYGYTF. Together with reference TRBV19 and TRBJ1-2, the CDR3 gives the full variable domain: DGGITQSPKYLFRKEGQNVTLSCEQNLNHDAMYWYRQDPGQGLRLIYYSQIVNDFQKGDIAEGYSVSREKKESFPLTVTSAQKNPTAFYLCASRHPGQETRGYGYTFGSGTRLTVV.

This clonotype was picked up many times. V is TRBV19 and J is TRBJ2-2; 7 positions match TRBD2. From germline, CDR1 is LNHDA and CDR2 SQIVND (reference sequence). V lost 3 bases, J lost 9 bases, and 10 bases stayed unmatched. This CDR3 is built from 15 residues. The CDR3: CASSIFGGSSRELFF. DNA of the CDR3: TGTGCCAGTAGTATCTTTGGCGGGAGCAGCCGGGAGCTGTTTTTT.

This clonotype was observed many times. The chain links TRBV7-8 to TRBJ1-1; D possibly corresponds to TRBD1 (5 bases). Germline V lookup: CDR1 SGHVS, CDR2 FQNEAQ. The CDR3 extends over 16 amino acids. The V end was cut by 2 bases, the J end by 7 bases, with 20 bases between. CDR3 sequence (DNA): TGTGCCAGCAGCTTAACGATCCTTCGGGGCTCTATTGAAGCTTTCTTT. Translated: CASSLTILRGSIEAFF.

Many counts were recorded for this clonotype. The chain uses TRBV18 and TRBJ1-3; D is uncertain. Trimming took 6 bases from V and 4 from J, leaving 16 bases between them. The CDR3 extends over 15 amino acids. Germline values: CDR1 KGHSH, CDR2 LQKENI. The CDR3 sequence: CASSRPPLSGNTIYF. The CDR3 DNA follows: TGTGCCAGCTCCCGACCACCTCTGTCGGGAAACACCATATATTTT.

The chain couples TRBV19 to TRBJ2-7, with D perhaps TRBD2 (5 bases). The germline V and J ends were trimmed by 5 bases and 2 bases, with 13 bases remaining between them. CDR3 size: 14 residues. Germline CDR1 reads LNHDA; CDR2 reads SQIVND (reference sequence). The CDR3 region is CASSLQDGAYEQYF. The CDR3 DNA follows: TGTGCCAGTAGTCTTCAGGACGGGGCCTACGAGCAGTACTTC.

This clonotype was counted only a few times. This CDR3 reads CSAPRDGPQETQYF. CDR3 nucleotides: TGCAGCGCCCCAAGGGACGGCCCGCAAGAGACCCAGTACTTC. This chain uses TRBV29-1 with TRBJ2-5; D may be TRBD1 or TRBD2 (5 bases each). This CDR3 is 14 amino acids long. V lost 7 bases, J lost 2 bases, and 17 bases lay in between. CDR1 and CDR2 (germline): SQVTM, ANQGSEA.

The gene calls are TRBV10-3 and TRBJ2-3; 10 nucleotides agree with TRBD2. V was clipped by 3 bases and J by 4 bases; unmatched bases: 7. Germline CDR1 and CDR2: ENHRY and SYGVKD. This CDR3 is built from 16 residues. The CDR3 nucleotides are TGTGCCATCAGTGATTCTAGCGGGAGAGGATCAGATACGCAGTATTTT. It codes for CAISDSSGRGSDTQYF.

This clonotype showed up just a few times. The chain uses TRBV18 and TRBJ2-7; tentatively, D is TRBD1 or TRBD2 (6 bases each). CDR1 and CDR2 (germline): KGHSH, LQKENI. The CDR3 totals 12 residues. Trimming took 8 bases from V and 1 from J, leaving 9 bases between them. For the CDR3, the DNA is TGTGCCAGCCTAGGGGGGTCCTACGAGCAGTACTTC. Translating it yields CASLGGSYEQYF.

This clonotype came up a few times. This chain connects TRBV20-1 to TRBJ2-3; 11 bases map to TRBD2. The germline V gene has CDR1 DFQATT and CDR2 SNEGSKA (reference sequence). This CDR3 contains 16 residues. Trimming took 4 bases from V and 2 from J; bases not matched to a gene: 8. The CDR3 loop reads CSAMPGTSGFTDTQYF. The DNA of the CDR3 is TGCAGTGCTATGCCTGGGACTAGCGGTTTCACAGATACGCAGTATTTT.

This clonotype has ten or more counts. The V call is TRBV19, the J call TRBJ1-3; TRBD1 aligns across 7 bases. Trimming at V came to 7 bases and at J to 4 bases, leaving 13 bases not matched to a gene. The CDR3 covers 16 residues. Germline assignment: CDR1 LNHDA and CDR2 SQIVND (reference sequence). DNA of the CDR3: TGTGCCAGTACCGACAGGGAACGGGCAGGCGGAAACACCATATATTTT. Its protein product is CASTDRERAGGNTIYF. Supplemented by reference TRBV19 and TRBJ1-3, the full variable domain reads DGGITQSPKYLFRKEGQNVTLSCEQNLNHDAMYWYRQDPGQGLRLIYYSQIVNDFQKGDIAEGYSVSREKKESFPLTVTSAQKNPTAFYLCASTDRERAGGNTIYFGEGSWLTVV.

The rearrangement joins TRBV20-1 to TRBJ1-2; TRBD1 matches 8 bases. The CDR3 covers 13 residues. CDR1 is DFQATT and CDR2 is SNEGSKA in the germline V gene (reference sequence). The V gene end was trimmed by 6 bases and the J gene end by 8 bases; junction bases not matched to a gene: 11. The CDR3 loop reads CSAIDGQGYGYTF. Written as DNA, the CDR3 is TGCAGTGCGATCGACGGACAGGGTTACGGCTACACCTTC.

This clonotype has at least ten counts. The chain has TRBV28 and TRBJ2-7, with a tentative D call TRBD1 (5 bases). CDR3 size: 15 residues. V gave up 10 bases and J gave up 1 base, with 20 bases separating them. Germline CDR1 and CDR2: MDHEN and SYDVKM. CDR3 in DNA: TGTGCCACCCTCAGGGAAGGGTTCATGTCCTACGAGCAGTACTTC. Its translation is CATLREGFMSYEQYF.

This clonotype was seen only a few times. CDR3 sequence: CASSATGADTQYF. The CDR3 bases are TGTGCCAGCAGTGCCACCGGGGCAGATACGCAGTATTTT. This rearrangement joins TRBV9 to TRBJ2-3; possibly TRBD2 for D (5 bases). The CDR3 runs 13 residues. The germline V gene has CDR1 SGDLS and CDR2 YYNGEE. V lost 5 bases and J 4 bases, leaving 11 bases between the germline ends.

This clonotype was observed at least ten times. The chain links TRBV6-5 to TRBJ1-3; unclear D gene. V was cut by 0 bases and J by 0 bases, with 3 bases left in between. This CDR3 is built from 14 residues. Germline V gene data show CDR1 as MNHEY and CDR2 as SVGAGI. The CDR3 sequence is CASSYSGSGNTIYF. The CDR3 nucleotides read TGTGCCAGCAGTTACTCGGGCTCTGGAAACACCATATATTTT.

This clonotype turned up a few times. This sequence joins TRBV12-3 or TRBV12-4 and TRBJ1-1; unclear D gene. This CDR3 region has 15 residues. V dropped 6 bases and J dropped 4 bases, with 18 bases sitting between them. Here the CDR3 reads CASSPSGRTGTEAFF. In DNA form, the CDR3 reads TGTGCCAGCAGCCCTTCTGGACGGACGGGCACTGAAGCTTTCTTT.

This clonotype has at least ten counts. The rearrangement links TRBV12-3 or TRBV12-4 to TRBJ2-7; 7 bases fit TRBD1. Germline trimming cut 2 bases from V and 7 bases from J; bases unmatched to any gene: 8. The CDR3 length is 14 residues. CDR3 nucleotide sequence: TGTGCCAGCAGTTTATCAGGGGGAGCGAGGGAGCAGTACTTC. Protein sequence: CASSLSGGAREQYF.

This clonotype appeared many times. V is TRBV12-3 or TRBV12-4 and J is TRBJ2-1, with D perhaps assigned TRBD1 or TRBD2 (7 bases each). V was shortened by 1 base and J by 4 bases, with 11 bases between the two germline ends. CDR3 length equals 15 residues. Here the CDR3 reads CASSLGQGGYNEQFF. In DNA form, the CDR3 reads TGTGCCAGCAGTTTAGGCCAGGGGGGGTACAATGAGCAGTTCTTC.

Many counts were recorded for this clonotype. V and J are TRBV7-8 and TRBJ1-1; TRBD1 is a possible D gene (5 bases). This CDR3 spans 13 amino acids. With 7 bases removed from V and 7 bases from J, the gap between germline ends came to 16 bases. Per the germline V gene, CDR1 is SGHVS and CDR2 is FQNEAQ. The CDR3 DNA sequence: TGTGCCAGCACCTTTCTCGACAGCCTTGAAGCTTTCTTT. Translating gives CASTFLDSLEAFF.

This clonotype came up many times. This chain links TRBV20-1 with TRBJ2-1, with 9 bases aligning to TRBD2. The CDR3 has 14 amino acids. Germline trimming cut 2 bases from V and 4 bases from J; bases unmatched to any gene: 3. The V gene's germline CDR1 is DFQATT and CDR2 SNEGSKA (reference sequence). CDR3 in amino acids: CSARSGGLYNEQFF. CDR3 DNA: TGCAGTGCTAGAAGCGGGGGGCTGTACAATGAGCAGTTCTTC.

The rearrangement links TRBV9 to TRBJ1-2; TRBD1 matches at 11 bases. The CDR3 loop spans 15 amino acids. Trimming at V came to 4 bases and at J to 3 bases, leaving 5 bases not matched to a gene. Germline CDR1 is SGDLS and CDR2 is YYNGEE. CDR3 sequence (DNA): TGTGCCAGCAGCATAGGACAGGGGGCGGACTATGGCTACACCTTC. Translation gives CASSIGQGADYGYTF.